This T cell receptor beta chain was recovered during a study of human T cells and chemical hapten exposure. Background on the study: The study lasted roughly 22 weeks, and patients were dosed weekly with diphenylcyclopropenone on the scalp throughout.

Time point given: patch test 2, 6 weeks after DPC sensitization. Treatment denoted: therapeutic diphenylcyclopropenone sensitization with weekly scalp DPC. This clonotype appeared many times. What the library attached to individual cDNA molecules were unique molecular identifiers. In TCRdb, the RACE reads were re-called with MiXCR into one record per CDR3 protein. The sample consists of approximately 68,000 distinct CDR3 sequences, 8.5% of them appearing once. The sample was whole blood, taken in connection with sensitization to the hapten diphenylcyclopropenone (DPC). The sequence was obtained from a woman aged 45 to 65 with alopecia areata. Some clones in this sample may be carry-over from other donors' samples.

Here the CDR3 DNA reads TGCAGTGCTAGATACCCCTCCGGGGCTTTCTTT. It encodes CSARYPSGAFF. The chain is built from TRBV20-1 and TRBJ1-1; no clear D gene. CDR1 DFQATT and CDR2 SNEGSKA come from the germline V gene (reference sequence). With 2 bases removed from V and 11 bases from J, the gap between germline ends came to 12 bases. The CDR3 runs 11 residues.